The entry that follows covers one T cell receptor (beta chain) sequence. Generated by immunoSEQ multiplex PCR, the TCRdb table keeps only in-frame clones and is missing some. This sample has more than 55,000 clones; 80% to 90% occur once, and the top ten carry 15% to 20%. This sample stems from a study of blood T cell repertoires in COVID-19. Study-level information: The United States, Italy and Spain were the sources of the acute and convalescent COVID-19 samples. PBMCs, B-cell-depleted T cells, or T cells were the source of the cDNA or gDNA that made up the material.

Seattle's enrolled individuals joined amid active infection and were then monitored longitudinally. This CDR3 is 14 amino acids long. Trimming pared 0 bases from V and 4 bases from J, leaving 8 bases between. Germline V CDR1 and CDR2: SGDLS, YYNGEE. This TCR derives from a woman aged 55-70 years with COVID-19, enrolled during active disease. Sample: peripheral blood. The chain joins TRBV9 to TRBJ1-5; unclear D gene. CDR3 protein: CASSVGPGNQPQHF. The DNA of the CDR3 is TGTGCCAGCAGCGTAGGGCCGGGGAATCAGCCCCAGCATTTT.